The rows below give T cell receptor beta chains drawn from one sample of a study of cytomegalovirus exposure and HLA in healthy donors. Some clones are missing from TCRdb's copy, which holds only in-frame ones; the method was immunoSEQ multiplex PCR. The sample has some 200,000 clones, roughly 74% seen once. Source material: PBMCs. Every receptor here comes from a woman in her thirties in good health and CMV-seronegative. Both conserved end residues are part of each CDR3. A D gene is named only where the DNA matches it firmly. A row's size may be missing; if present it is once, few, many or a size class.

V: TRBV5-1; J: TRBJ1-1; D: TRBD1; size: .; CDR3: CASRTRTGGGGNTEAFF; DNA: TGCGCCAGCAGAACTAGGACAGGGGGCGGGGGGAACACTGAAGCTTTCTTT
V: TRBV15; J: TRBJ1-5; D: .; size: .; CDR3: CATSRGGVTGNQPQHF; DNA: TGTGCCACCAGCAGGGGAGGGGTAACAGGAAATCAGCCCCAGCATTTT
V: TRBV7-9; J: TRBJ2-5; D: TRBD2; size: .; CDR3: CASSSLAGGPETQYF; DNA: TGTGCCAGCAGCTCACTAGCGGGAGGGCCGGAGACCCAGTACTTC
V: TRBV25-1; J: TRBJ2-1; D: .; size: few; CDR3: CASSESGTSTYNEQFF; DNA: TGTGCCAGCAGTGAATCCGGGACATCTACCTACAATGAGCAGTTCTTC
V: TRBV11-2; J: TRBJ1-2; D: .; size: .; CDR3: CASSLARGTGYTF; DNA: TGTGCCAGCAGCTTAGCCCGGGGTACCGGCTACACCTTC
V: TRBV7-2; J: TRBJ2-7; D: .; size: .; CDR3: CASSVNRDSTSGSYEQYF; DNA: TGTGCCAGCAGCGTTAACCGGGACAGCACCAGCGGGAGTTACGAGCAGTACTTC
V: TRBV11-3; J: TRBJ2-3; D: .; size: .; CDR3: CASSLEFVGSQDTQYF; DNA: TGTGCCAGCAGCTTAGAATTCGTCGGGAGTCAAGATACGCAGTATTTT
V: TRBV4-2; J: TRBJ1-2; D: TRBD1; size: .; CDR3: CASSLPGQANYGYTF; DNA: TGTGCCAGCAGCCTTCCCGGACAGGCTAACTATGGCTACACCTTC
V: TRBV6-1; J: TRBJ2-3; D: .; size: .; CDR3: CASSEKRYTQYF; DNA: TGTGCCAGCAGTGAAAAGAGATATACGCAGTATTTT
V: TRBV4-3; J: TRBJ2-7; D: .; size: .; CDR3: CASSQRIVSYEQYF; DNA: TGCGCCAGCAGCCAGAGAATAGTAAGCTACGAGCAGTACTTC
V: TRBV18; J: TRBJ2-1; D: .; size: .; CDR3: CASSPASGVGNEQFF; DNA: TGTGCCAGCTCACCCGCATCGGGAGTGGGCAATGAGCAGTTCTTC
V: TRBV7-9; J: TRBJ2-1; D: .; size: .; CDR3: CASSSPLGFAEQFF; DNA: TGTGCCAGCAGCTCCCCCCTCGGGTTCGCTGAGCAGTTCTTC
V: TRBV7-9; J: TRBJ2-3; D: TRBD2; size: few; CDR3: CASSRSGNTDTQYF; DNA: TGTGCCAGCAGCCGTAGCGGGAACACAGATACGCAGTATTTT
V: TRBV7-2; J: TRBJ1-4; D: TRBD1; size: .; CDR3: CASSISGTGSEKLFF; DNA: TGTGCCAGCAGCATTAGTGGGACAGGGAGTGAAAAACTGTTTTTT
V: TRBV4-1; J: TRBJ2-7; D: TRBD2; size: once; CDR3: CASSQDSATSGYEQYF; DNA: TGCGCCAGCAGCCAAGATAGTGCGACTAGCGGTTACGAGCAGTACTTC
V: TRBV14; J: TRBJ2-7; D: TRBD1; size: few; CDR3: CASSPGPGTGVYEQYF; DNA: TGTGCCAGCAGCCCCGGGCCCGGGACAGGGGTCTACGAGCAGTACTTC
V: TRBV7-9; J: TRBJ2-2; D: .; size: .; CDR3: CASSLVAGLAGELFF; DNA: TGTGCCAGCAGCTTAGTGGCAGGGCTCGCCGGGGAGCTGTTTTTT
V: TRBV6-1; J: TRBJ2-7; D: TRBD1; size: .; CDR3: CASSADRQVYEQYF; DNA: TGTGCCAGCAGTGCGGACAGGCAGGTCTACGAGCAGTACTTC
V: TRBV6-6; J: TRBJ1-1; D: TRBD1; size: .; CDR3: CASSDRENTEAFF; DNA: TGTGCCAGCAGTGACAGGGAGAACACTGAAGCTTTCTTT
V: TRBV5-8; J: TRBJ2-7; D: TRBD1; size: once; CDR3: CASSFQDRVSYEQYF; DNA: TGTGCCAGCAGCTTTCAGGACAGGGTCTCCTACGAGCAGTACTTC
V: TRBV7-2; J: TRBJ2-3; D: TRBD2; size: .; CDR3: CASRYRTLAGVSDTQYF; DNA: TGTGCCAGCAGATACAGAACCCTAGCGGGAGTCTCAGATACGCAGTATTTT
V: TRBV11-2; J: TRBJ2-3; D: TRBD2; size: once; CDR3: CASSLIAGRTDTQYF; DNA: TGTGCCAGCAGCTTGATAGCGGGGCGCACAGATACGCAGTATTTT
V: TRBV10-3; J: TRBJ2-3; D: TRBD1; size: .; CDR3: CASTGQASDTQYF; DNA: TGTGCCTCGACGGGACAGGCTTCGGATACGCAGTATTTT
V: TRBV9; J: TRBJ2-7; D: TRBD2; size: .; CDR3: CASSDGLAGGYEQYF; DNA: TGTGCCAGCAGCGACGGACTAGCGGGAGGGTACGAGCAGTACTTC
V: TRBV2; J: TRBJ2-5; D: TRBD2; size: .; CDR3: CASSESPTSGSGETQYF; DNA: TGTGCCAGCAGTGAGAGCCCGACTAGCGGGAGTGGGGAGACCCAGTACTTC
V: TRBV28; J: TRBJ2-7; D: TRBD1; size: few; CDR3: CASSSPLRTGGYEQYF; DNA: TGTGCCAGCAGTTCTCCACTCCGGACAGGGGGCTACGAGCAGTACTTC
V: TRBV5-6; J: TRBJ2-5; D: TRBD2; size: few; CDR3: CASSRTSGGPRSETQYF; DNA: TGTGCCAGCAGTCGGACTAGCGGGGGTCCCCGCTCGGAGACCCAGTACTTC
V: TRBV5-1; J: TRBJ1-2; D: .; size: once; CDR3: CASSLRSANYGYTF; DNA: TGCGCCAGCAGCCTCAGATCAGCTAACTATGGCTACACCTTC
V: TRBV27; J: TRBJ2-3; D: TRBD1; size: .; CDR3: CASSSPDRFGTDTQYF; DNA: TGTGCCAGCAGTTCCCCGGACAGGTTCGGCACAGATACGCAGTATTTT
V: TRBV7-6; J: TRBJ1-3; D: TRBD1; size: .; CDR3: CASSSYRGSSGNTIYF; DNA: TGTGCCAGCAGCTCCTACAGGGGGAGCTCTGGAAACACCATATATTTT
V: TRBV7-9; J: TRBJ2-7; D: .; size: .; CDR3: CASNLDRGRSYEQYF; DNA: TGTGCCAGCAACTTAGACCGCGGGCGCTCCTACGAGCAGTACTTC
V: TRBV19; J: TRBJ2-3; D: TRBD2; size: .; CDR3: CASTGLAGVRTDTQYF; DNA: TGTGCCAGTACTGGACTAGCGGGAGTAAGGACAGATACGCAGTATTTT
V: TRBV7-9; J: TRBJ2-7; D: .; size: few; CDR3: CASSTARDWTYEQYF; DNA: TGTGCCAGCAGCACAGCGAGGGACTGGACCTACGAGCAGTACTTC
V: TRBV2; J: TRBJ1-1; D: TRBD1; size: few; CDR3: CASSGGRTGGAEAFF; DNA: TGTGCCAGCAGTGGGGGTAGGACAGGGGGTGCTGAAGCTTTCTTT
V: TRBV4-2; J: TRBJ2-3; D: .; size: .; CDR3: CASSQVEGGRGDTQYF; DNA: TGTGCCAGCAGCCAAGTTGAGGGGGGGCGTGGAGATACGCAGTATTTT
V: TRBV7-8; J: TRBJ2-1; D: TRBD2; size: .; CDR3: CASSLTSGPLDSYNEQFF; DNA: TGTGCCAGCAGCTTGACTAGCGGTCCCTTAGACTCCTACAATGAGCAGTTCTTC
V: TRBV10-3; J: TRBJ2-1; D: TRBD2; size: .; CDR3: CAISGLAGTGGYNEQFF; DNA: TGTGCCATCAGCGGGCTAGCGGGGACGGGTGGCTACAATGAGCAGTTCTTC
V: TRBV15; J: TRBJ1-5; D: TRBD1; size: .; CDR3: CATQADRVKSNQPQHF; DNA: TGTGCCACTCAGGCCGACAGGGTTAAAAGCAATCAGCCCCAGCATTTT
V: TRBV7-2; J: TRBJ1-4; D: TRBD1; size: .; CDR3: CASSPYSRGQGHEKLFF; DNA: TGTGCCAGCAGCCCCTACTCCCGGGGACAGGGCCATGAAAAACTGTTTTTT
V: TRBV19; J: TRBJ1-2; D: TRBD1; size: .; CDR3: CASSKGQGYYGYTF; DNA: TGTGCCAGTAGTAAGGGACAGGGGTACTATGGCTACACCTTC
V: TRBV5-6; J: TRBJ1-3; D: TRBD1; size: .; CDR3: CASSFQGESGNTIYF; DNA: TGTGCCAGCAGCTTCCAGGGGGAATCTGGAAACACCATATATTTT